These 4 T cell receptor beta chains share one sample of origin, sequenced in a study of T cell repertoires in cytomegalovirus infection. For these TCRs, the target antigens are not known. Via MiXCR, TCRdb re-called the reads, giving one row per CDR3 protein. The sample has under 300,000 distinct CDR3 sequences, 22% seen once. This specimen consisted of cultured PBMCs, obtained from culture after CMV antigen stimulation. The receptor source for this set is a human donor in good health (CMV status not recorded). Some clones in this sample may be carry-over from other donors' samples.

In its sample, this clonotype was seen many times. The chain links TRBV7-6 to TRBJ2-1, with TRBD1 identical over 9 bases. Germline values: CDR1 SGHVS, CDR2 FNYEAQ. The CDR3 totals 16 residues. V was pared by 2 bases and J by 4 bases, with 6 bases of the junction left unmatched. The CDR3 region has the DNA TGTGCCAGCAGCTTAAGACAGGGGGGCAATTACAATGAGCAGTTCTTC. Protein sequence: CASSLRQGGNYNEQFF.

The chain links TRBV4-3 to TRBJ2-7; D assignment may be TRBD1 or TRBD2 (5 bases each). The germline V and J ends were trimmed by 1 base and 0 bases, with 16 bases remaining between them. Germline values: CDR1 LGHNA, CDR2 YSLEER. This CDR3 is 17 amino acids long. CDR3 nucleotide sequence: TGCGCCAGCAGCCAAGGAGCGGCAGGGAGCAGCTCCTACGAGCAGTACTTC. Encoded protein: CASSQGAAGSSSYEQYF.

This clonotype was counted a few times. The CDR3 spells CASRVGLANEQFF. The CDR3 DNA reads TGTGCCAGCAGGGTGGGACTAGCGAATGAGCAGTTCTTC. V gene TRBV7-9 combines with J gene TRBJ2-1; 10 bases fit TRBD2. Looked up from germline, CDR1 is SEHNR and CDR2 is FQNEAQ (reference sequence). There are 13 residues in the CDR3. V was pared by 6 bases and J by 7 bases, with 3 bases of the junction left unmatched.

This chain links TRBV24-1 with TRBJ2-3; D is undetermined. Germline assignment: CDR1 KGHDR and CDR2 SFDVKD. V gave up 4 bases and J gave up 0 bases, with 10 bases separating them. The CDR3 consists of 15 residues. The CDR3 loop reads CATSDLDTSTDTQYF. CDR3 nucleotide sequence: TGTGCCACCAGTGACCTAGATACTAGCACAGATACGCAGTATTTT.